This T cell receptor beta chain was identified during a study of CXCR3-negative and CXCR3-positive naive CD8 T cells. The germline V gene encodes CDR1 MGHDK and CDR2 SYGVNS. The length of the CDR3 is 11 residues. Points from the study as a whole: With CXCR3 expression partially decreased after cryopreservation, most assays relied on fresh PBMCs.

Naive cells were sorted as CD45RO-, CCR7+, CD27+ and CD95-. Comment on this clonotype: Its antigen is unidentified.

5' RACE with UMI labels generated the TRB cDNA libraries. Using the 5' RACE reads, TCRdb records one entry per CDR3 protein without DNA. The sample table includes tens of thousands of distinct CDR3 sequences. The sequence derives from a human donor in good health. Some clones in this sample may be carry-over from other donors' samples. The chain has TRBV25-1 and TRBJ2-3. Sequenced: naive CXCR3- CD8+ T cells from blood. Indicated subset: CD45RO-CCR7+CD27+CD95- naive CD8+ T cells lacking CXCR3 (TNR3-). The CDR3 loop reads CASFNTDTQYF.